This T cell receptor beta chain was recorded in a study of blood T cell repertoires in COVID-19. Overall study: COVID-19 samples collected from the United States, Italy and Spain covered acute and convalescent phases. T cells, B-cell-depleted T cells, or PBMCs supplied cDNA or gDNA.

As originally analysed: Researchers report that nucleated cell counts were estimated from reference gene primer amplification. Here immunoSEQ multiplex PCR was the method, and the copy in TCRdb shows in-frame clones only, minus some. Clonal size and the V and J genes are those of that table, whereas D and trimming came from the DNA. The data contain a few hundred thousand clones, around nine tenths of them seen just once; the ten biggest clones take up around 0.8%. The CDR3 spans 15 residues. Deletions cut 2 bases from V and 0 bases from J, with 10 bases between. Germline V lookup: CDR1 LGHNA, CDR2 YNFKEQ.

This chain connects TRBV4-2 to TRBJ1-2; D is unresolved. The clonotype comes from a young man with acute or convalescent COVID-19. Sequences were obtained from peripheral blood. The CDR3 reads CASSQTTGSNYGYTF. CDR3 nucleotide sequence: TGTGCCAGCAGCCAAACGACGGGTTCTAACTATGGCTACACCTTC.